This T cell receptor (beta chain) derives from a study of tissue T cells after allogeneic stem cell transplantation. General study results and limits: In patients and mice, blood and spleen missed much of tissue repertoire.

The CDR3 is 17 residues long. Trimming took off 1 base at V and 1 base at J, with 14 bases between the two ends. Germline V lookup: CDR1 SGHVS, CDR2 FQNEAQ. Only in-frame clones appear in the TCRdb table, and some are missing; sequencing was by immunoSEQ multiplex PCR. The sample lists about 6,300 clones; around three quarters were seen once. About this clone: Antigen specificity is unknown.

This chain links TRBV7-8 with TRBJ2-4, with TRBD2 as a possible D gene (6 bases). The sequenced sample was tissue from the rectum, obtained at autopsy. The clonotype originates from a woman aged 18-49 years with breast cancer. CDR3 residues: CASSLVVKSGAKNIQYF. CDR3 in DNA: TGTGCCAGCAGCTTAGTCGTAAAGAGCGGGGCCAAAAACATTCAGTACTTC.